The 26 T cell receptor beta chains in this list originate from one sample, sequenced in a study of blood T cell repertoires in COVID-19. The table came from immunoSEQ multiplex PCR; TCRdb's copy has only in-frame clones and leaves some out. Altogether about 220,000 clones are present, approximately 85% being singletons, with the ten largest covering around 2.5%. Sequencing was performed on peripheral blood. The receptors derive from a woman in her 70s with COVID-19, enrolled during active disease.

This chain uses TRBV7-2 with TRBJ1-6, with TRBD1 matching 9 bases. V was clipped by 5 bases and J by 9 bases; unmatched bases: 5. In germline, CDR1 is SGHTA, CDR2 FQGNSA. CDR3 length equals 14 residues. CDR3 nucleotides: TGTGCCAGCAGCGTGGACAGGGGTGGTTCACCCCTCCACTTT. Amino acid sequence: CASSVDRGGSPLHF.

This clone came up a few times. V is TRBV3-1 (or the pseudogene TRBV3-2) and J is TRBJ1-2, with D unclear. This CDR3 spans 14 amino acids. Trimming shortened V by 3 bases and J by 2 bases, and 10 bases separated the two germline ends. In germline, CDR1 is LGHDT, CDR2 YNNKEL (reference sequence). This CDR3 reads CASSQAARNYGYTF. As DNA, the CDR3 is TGTGCCAGCAGCCAGGCAGCGCGGAACTATGGCTACACCTTC.

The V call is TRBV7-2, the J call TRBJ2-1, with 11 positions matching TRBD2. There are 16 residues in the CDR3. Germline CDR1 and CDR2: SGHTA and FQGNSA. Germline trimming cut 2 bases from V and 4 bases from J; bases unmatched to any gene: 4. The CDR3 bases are TGTGCCAGCAGCTTAAGACTAGCGGGGTCATACAATGAGCAGTTCTTC. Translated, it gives CASSLRLAGSYNEQFF.

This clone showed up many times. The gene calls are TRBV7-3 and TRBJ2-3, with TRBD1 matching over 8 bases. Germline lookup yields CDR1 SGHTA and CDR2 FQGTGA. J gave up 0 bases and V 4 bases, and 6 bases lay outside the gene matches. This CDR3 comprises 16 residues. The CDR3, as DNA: TGTGCCAGCAGCTCAGGACAGGGAAGGAGCACAGATACGCAGTATTTT. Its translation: CASSSGQGRSTDTQYF.

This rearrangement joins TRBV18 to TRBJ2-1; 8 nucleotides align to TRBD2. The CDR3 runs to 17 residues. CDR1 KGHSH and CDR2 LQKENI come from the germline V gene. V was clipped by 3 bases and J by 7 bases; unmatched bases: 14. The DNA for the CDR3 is TGTGCCAGCTCACCCCTGACGAGTAGCGGGAATAGTAATGAGCAGTTCTTC. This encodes CASSPLTSSGNSNEQFF.

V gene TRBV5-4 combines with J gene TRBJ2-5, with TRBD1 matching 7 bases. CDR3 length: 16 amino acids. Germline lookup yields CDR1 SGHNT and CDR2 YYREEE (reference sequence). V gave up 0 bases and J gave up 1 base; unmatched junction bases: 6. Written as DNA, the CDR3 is TGTGCCAGCAGCTTGGGACAGGGTATACTCCAAGAGACCCAGTACTTC. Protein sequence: CASSLGQGILQETQYF.

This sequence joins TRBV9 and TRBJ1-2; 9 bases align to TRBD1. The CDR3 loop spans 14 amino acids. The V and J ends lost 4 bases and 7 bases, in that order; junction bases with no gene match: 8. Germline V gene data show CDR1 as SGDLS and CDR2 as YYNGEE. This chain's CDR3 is CASSLMDRGLGYTF. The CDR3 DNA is TGTGCCAGCAGCCTAATGGACAGGGGTCTTGGCTACACCTTC.

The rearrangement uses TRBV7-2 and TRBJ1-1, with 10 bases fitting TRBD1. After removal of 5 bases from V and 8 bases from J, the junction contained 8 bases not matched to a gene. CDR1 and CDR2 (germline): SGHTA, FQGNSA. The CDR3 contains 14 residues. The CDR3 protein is CASSAPTGGMEAFF. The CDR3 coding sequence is TGTGCCAGCAGCGCTCCGACAGGGGGCATGGAAGCTTTCTTT.

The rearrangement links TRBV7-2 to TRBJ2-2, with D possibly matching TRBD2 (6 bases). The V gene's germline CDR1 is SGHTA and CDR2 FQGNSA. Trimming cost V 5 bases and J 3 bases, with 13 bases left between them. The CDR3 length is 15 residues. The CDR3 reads CASSPDGGYTGELFF. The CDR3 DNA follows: TGTGCCAGCAGCCCAGACGGGGGATACACCGGGGAGCTGTTTTTT.

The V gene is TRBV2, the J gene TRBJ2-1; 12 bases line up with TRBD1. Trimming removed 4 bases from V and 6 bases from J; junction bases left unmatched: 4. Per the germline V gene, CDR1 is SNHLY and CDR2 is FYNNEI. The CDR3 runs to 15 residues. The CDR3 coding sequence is TGTGCCAGCAGTGTGGGACAGGGGGCGCGCAATGAGCAGTTCTTC. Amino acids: CASSVGQGARNEQFF.

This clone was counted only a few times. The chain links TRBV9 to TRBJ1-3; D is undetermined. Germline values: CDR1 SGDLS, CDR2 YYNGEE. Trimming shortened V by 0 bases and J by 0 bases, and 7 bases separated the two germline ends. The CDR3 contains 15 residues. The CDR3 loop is CASSVGHNSGNTIYF. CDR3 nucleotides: TGTGCCAGCAGCGTAGGGCACAACTCTGGAAACACCATATATTTT.

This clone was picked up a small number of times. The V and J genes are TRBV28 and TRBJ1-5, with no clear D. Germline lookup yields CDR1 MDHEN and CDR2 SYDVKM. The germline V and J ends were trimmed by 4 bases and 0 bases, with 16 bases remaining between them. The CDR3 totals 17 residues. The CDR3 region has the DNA TGTGCCAGCAGTTCGGGTGCGGGCAGCTATAGCAATCAGCCCCAGCATTTT. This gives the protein CASSSGAGSYSNQPQHF.

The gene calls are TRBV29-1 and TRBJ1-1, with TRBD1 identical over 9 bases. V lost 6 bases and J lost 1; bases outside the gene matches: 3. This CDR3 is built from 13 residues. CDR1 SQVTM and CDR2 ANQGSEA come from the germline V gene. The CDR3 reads CSVWDRENTEAFF. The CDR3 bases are TGCAGCGTCTGGGACAGGGAGAACACTGAAGCTTTCTTT. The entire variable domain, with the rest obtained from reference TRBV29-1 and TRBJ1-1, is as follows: SAVISQKPSRDICQRGTSLTIQCQVDSQVTMMFWYRQQPGQSLTLIATANQGSEATYESGFVIDKFPISRPNLTFSTLTVSNMSPEDSSIYLCSVWDRENTEAFFGQGTRLTVV.

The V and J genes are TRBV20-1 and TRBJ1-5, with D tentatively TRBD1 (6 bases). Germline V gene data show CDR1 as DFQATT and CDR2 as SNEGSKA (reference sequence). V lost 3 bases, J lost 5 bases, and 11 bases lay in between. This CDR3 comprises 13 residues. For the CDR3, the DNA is TGCAGTGCTAGTGGAGGACAGCATCAGCCCCAGCATTTT. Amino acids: CSASGGQHQPQHF.

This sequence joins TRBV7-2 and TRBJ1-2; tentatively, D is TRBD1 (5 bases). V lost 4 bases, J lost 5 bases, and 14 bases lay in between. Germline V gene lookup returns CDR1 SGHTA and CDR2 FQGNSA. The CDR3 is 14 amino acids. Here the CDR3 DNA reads TGTGCCAGCAGCTCATACCCCGACAGTTATGGCTACACCTTC. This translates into CASSSYPDSYGYTF.

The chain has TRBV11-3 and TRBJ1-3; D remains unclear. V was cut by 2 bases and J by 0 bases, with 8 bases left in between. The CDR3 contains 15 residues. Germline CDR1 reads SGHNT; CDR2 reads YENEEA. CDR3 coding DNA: TGTGCCAGCAGCTTAAGGCGGGACTCTGGAAACACCATATATTTT. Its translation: CASSLRRDSGNTIYF. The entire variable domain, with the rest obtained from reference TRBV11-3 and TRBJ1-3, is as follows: EAGVVQSPRYKIIEKKQPVAFWCNPISGHNTLYWYLQNLGQGPELLIRYENEEAVDDSQLPKDRFSAERLKGVDSTLKIQPAELGDSAVYLCASSLRRDSGNTIYFGEGSWLTVV.

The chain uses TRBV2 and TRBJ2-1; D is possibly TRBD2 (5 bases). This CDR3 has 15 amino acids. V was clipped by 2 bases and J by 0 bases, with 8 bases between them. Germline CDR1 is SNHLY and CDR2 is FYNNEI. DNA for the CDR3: TGTGCCAGCAGTGAAATTCGGGGCTCCTACAATGAGCAGTTCTTC. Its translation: CASSEIRGSYNEQFF.

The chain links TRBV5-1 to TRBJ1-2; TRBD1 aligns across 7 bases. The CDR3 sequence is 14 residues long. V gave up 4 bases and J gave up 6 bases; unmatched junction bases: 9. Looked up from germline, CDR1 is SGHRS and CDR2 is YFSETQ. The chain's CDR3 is CASSDPDRVDGYTF. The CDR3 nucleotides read TGCGCCAGCAGCGATCCAGACAGGGTGGATGGCTACACCTTC.

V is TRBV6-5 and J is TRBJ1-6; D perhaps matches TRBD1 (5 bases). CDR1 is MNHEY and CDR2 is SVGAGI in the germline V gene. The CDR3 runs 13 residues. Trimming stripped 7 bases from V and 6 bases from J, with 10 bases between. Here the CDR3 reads CASMEGPNSPLHF. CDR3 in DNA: TGTGCCAGCATGGAGGGGCCTAATTCACCCCTCCACTTT.

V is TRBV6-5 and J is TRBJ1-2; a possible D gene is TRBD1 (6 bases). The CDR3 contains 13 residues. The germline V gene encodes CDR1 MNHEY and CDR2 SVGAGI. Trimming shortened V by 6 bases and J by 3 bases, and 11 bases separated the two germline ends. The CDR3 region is CASSHRADYGYTF. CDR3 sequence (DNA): TGTGCCAGCAGCCACAGGGCTGACTATGGCTACACCTTC.

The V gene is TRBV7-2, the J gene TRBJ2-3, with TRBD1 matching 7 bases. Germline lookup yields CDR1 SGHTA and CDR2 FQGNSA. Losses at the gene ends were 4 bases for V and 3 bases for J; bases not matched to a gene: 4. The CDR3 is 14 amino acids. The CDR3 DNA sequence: TGTGCCAGCAGCTATCAGACAGGGACAGATACGCAGTATTTT. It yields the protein CASSYQTGTDTQYF.

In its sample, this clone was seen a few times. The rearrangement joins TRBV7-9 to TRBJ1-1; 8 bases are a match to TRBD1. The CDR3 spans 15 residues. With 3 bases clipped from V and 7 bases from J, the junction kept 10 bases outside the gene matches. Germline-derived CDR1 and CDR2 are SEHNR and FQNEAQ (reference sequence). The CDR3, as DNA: TGTGCCAGCAGCTTCCTCCGGACAGGGACGGGTGAAGCTTTCTTT. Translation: CASSFLRTGTGEAFF.

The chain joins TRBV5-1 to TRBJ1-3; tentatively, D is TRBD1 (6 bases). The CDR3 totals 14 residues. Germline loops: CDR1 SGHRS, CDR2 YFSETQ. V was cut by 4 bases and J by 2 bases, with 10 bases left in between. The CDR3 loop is CASSAQGTGNTIYF. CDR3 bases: TGCGCCAGCAGCGCCCAGGGGACTGGAAACACCATATATTTT. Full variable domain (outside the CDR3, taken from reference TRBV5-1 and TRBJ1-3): KAGVTQTPRYLIKTRGQQVTLSCSPISGHRSVSWYQQTPGQGLQFLFEYFSETQRNKGNFPGRFSGRQFSNSRSEMNVSTLELGDSALYLCASSAQGTGNTIYFGEGSWLTVV.

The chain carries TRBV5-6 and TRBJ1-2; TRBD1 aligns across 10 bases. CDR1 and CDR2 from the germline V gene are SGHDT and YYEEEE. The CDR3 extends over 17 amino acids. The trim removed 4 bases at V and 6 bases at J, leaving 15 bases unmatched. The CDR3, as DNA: TGTGCCAGCAGCGCGCTTCCCCCGGGACAGGGGCAAGATGGCTACACCTTC. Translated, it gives CASSALPPGQGQDGYTF. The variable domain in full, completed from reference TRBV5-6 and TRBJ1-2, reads DAGVTQSPTHLIKTRGQQVTLRCSPKSGHDTVSWYQQALGQGPQFIFQYYEEEERQRGNFPDRFSGHQFPNYSSELNVNALLLGDSALYLCASSALPPGQGQDGYTFGSGTRLTVV.

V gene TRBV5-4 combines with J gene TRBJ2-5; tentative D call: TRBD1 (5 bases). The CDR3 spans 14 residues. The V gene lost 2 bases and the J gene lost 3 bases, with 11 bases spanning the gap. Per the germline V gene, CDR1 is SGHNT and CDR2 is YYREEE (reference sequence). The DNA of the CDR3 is TGTGCCAGCAGCTTTGTAGGGGTAAAAGAGACCCAGTACTTC. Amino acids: CASSFVGVKETQYF.

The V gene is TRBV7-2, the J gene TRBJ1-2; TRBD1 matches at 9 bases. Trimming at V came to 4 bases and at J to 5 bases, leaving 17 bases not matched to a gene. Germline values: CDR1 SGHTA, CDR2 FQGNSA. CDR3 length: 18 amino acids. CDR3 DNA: TGTGCCAGCAGCTCCGGAGTGTTGAGGGACAGGGCCGTTTATGGCTACACCTTC. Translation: CASSSGVLRDRAVYGYTF.